This T cell receptor beta chain was documented in a study of blood T cell repertoires in COVID-19. Study background: Whether acute or convalescent, the COVID-19 samples came from the United States, Italy and Spain. PBMCs, B-cell-depleted T cells, or T cells were the source of the cDNA or gDNA that made up the material.

Per the authors' pipeline: Amplification from reference gene primers served as the basis for estimated nucleated cell counts. The assay was immunoSEQ multiplex PCR, and TCRdb's table has in-frame clones only and misses some. The V and J calls and the clone size are those of that table, but D and trimming were determined from the DNA. The data hold 95,000 to 100,000 clones, with around 94% observed a single time. The CDR3 runs 17 residues. V lost 4 bases, J lost 1 base, and 20 bases lay in between. CDR1 is SNHLY and CDR2 is FYNNEI in the germline V gene. The sequence derives from a man aged 45 to 65 with active COVID-19. The rearrangement uses TRBV2 and TRBJ2-7; TRBD1 might be the D (6 bases). Sequenced input: peripheral blood. The CDR3 DNA reads as TGTGCCAGCAGTGGTGACAGGCACCTAGCTTATTCCTACGAGCAGTACTTC. Translating gives CASSGDRHLAYSYEQYF.